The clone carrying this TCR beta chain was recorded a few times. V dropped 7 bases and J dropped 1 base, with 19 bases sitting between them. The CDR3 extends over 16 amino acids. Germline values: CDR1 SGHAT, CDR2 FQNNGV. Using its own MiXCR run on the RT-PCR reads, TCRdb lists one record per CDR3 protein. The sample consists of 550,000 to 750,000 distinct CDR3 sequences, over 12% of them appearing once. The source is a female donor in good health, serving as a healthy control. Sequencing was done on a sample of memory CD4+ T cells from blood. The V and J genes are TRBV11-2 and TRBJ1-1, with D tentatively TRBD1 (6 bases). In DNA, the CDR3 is TGTGCCAGCACCACATGGGCAGGGGATACGAACACTGAAGCTTTCTTT. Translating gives CASTTWAGDTNTEAFF.